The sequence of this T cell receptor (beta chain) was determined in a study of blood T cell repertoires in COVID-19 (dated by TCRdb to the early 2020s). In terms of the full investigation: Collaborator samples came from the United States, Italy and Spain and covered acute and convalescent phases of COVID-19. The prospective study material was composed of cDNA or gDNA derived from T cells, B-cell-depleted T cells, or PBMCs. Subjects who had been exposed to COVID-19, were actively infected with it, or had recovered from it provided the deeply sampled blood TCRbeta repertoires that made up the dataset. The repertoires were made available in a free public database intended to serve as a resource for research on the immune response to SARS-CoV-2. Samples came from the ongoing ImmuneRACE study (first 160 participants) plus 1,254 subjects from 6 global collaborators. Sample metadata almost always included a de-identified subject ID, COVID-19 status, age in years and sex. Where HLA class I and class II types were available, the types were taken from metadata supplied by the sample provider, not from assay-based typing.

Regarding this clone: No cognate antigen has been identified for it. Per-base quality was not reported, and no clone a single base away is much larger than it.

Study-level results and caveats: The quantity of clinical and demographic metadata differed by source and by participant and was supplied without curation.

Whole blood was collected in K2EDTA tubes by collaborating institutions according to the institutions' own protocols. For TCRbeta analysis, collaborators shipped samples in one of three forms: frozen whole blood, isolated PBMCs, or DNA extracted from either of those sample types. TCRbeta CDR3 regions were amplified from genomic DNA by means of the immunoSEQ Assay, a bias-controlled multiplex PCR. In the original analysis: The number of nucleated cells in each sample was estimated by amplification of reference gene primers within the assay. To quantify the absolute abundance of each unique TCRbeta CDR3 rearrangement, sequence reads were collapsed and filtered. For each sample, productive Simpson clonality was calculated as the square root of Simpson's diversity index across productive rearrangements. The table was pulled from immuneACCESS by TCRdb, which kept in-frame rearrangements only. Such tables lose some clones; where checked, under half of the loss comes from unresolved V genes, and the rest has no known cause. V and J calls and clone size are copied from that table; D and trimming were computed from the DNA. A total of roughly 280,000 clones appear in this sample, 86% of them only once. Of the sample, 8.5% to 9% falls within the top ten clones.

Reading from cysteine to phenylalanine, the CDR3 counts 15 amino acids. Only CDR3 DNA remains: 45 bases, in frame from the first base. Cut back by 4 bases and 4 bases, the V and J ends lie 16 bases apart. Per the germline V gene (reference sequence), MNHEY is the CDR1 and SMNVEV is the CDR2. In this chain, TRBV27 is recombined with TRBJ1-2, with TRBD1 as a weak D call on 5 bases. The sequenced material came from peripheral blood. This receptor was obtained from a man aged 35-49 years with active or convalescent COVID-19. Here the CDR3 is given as CASSYNPRQTYGYTF. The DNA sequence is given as TGTGCCAGCAGTTACAATCCGAGACAGACCTATGGCTACACCTTC.